This TCR beta chain was recorded in a study of cytomegalovirus exposure and HLA in healthy donors (TCRdb year 2017). Broadly, across the study: In an earlier analysis of approximately 640 of the donors, roughly 300 Gb of sequence data and approximately 100 million unique TCR beta sequences from about 190 million T cells were reported. Roughly 300 gigabases of sequencing data and approximately 85 million unique TCR sequences were included in an early release covering 550 to 650 HLA-typed donors. Of the 350 to 450 genotyped donors, over 70% fell in the genetic ancestry cluster associated with self-reported Caucasian donors. The study aimed to test whether signatures of past pathogen exposure could be identified by cataloging public T cell receptors. The study profiled the T cell repertoires of under 700 subjects by immunosequencing and related them to cytomegalovirus serostatus. Along with the approximately 600-subject first cohort, a separate validation cohort of approximately 110 different subjects was used. To predict cytomegalovirus infection status, the study combined high-throughput TCR immunosequencing, statistical association of individual TCRs with disease status, and machine learning. To study patterns of TCR occurrence, a later analysis re-analyzed previously published TCR beta repertoires from 666 donors and added high-resolution HLA genotyping. In the later analysis, no new phenotypic data were used to find candidate immune exposures; instead, reliance was placed on TCR beta sequences and their occurrence across donors. In an earlier analysis of over 550 of the donors, high-throughput TCR beta sequencing was used to judge whether each TCR beta V gene segment behaved as functional or pseudogenic. Donor age, sex, ethnicity and CMV serostatus were collected together with the repertoire data. A later genetic analysis took genome-wide SNP genotypes for 398 of the 666 donors and used that subset as a discovery cohort. Every repertoire in the discovery cohort had been generated on one and the same sequencing platform. Class I and class II HLA loci were covered by the typing at four-digit resolution. The number of typed donors differed by locus: about 620-640 for A, B, C, DRB1 and DQB1; 522 for DQA1; 606 for DPA1; and 400 to 480 for DPB1. Because of strong linkage in the cohort, roughly 5 DR-DQ haplotypes were treated as single units for association and clustering. Among some 410 genotyped donors of the cohort, an average of approximately 220,000 unique TCR beta nucleotide sequences was sequenced per donor, of which 15% to 20% were non-productive.

The cohort consisted of 600 to 700 healthy bone marrow donors. All cohort members were sampled while nominally healthy, although unrecorded immune exposures were likely present. The donor was CMV seropositive and belonged to the group of about 290 seropositive cohort members. Each donor provided a peripheral blood sample, and peripheral blood mononuclear cells were used for TCR beta sequencing. Genomic DNA extraction from the blood cell samples was performed with the Qiagen DNeasy Blood Extraction Kit. In regard to this clone: Its antigen target is currently unknown. The input lacks base qualities; no much larger clone sits a single base away.

The receptor library was made with the immunoSEQ multiplex PCR assay. For the multiplex PCR, a mixture combining 60 forward primers for TCR Vbeta segments and 13 reverse primers for TCR Jbeta segments was used. Amplification of the CDR3 region of rearranged TCR beta genes was performed with a multiplex PCR assay on genomic DNA. On the Illumina HiSeq System, the amplified TCR beta libraries were sequenced as 87-base-pair reads. In the paper's pipeline: Across the 600 to 700 repertoires, a later analysis counted 80 million or so unique TCR beta chains, roughly 11 million of which were shared by at least two donors. To remove PCR and sequencing errors, raw reads were error-corrected and collapsed into unique sequences using a nearest-neighbor algorithm that merged closely related sequences. V, D and J gene segments were assigned by aligning CDR3 sequences to IMGT reference sequences. For a sequence to be retained, a match of at least six nucleotides to both a V gene segment and a J gene segment was required. A rearrangement counted as productive if the CDR3 had no stop codons and remained in frame with V and J, and every other rearrangement counted as non-productive. Following IMGT convention, CDR3 was defined as the stretch from the second conserved V-encoded cysteine up to the conserved J-encoded phenylalanine. The earlier analysis of about 610 of the donors excluded sequences that lacked an unambiguous match to a single V gene segment. An earlier analysis of just under 600 of the donors called V segments functional above 56.7% productive rearrangements and segregating when the between-donor standard deviation exceeded 5%. To diagnose cytomegalovirus status from the catalog of TCR beta chain sequences, a statistical classification framework was built. V and J gene assignment, in a later analysis, came from comparing TCR nucleotide sequences with IMGT/GENE-DB human TR gene sequences. In a later analysis, CDR3 sequences and most-parsimonious VDJ recombination scenarios were assigned using the TCRdist pipeline. In a later analysis, each TCR beta chain was defined by its CDR3 amino acid sequence together with its V-gene family, and reads without a unique V-gene family were excluded. To address suspected cross-contamination and a sequencing artifact, a later analysis removed roughly 580 highly shared, low-generation-probability nucleotide sequences. In a later analysis, a clonal expansion index was calculated for each public chain from normalized within-repertoire ranks of inferred template counts. A later analysis computed generation probabilities with a VDJ recombination model fitted to out-of-frame rearrangements, and checked the results against IGoR. In a later analysis, hypergeometric tests were used to score TCR-TCR, TCR-HLA and TCR-CMV co-occurrence, with a repertoire-size bias correction applied to TCR pairs. A later analysis estimated false discovery rates by permuting HLA or CMV assignments 20 times. In a later analysis, co-occurring TCRs were grouped using DBSCAN, and TCRdist sequence similarity was added for clustering within HLA-allele-positive subsets. For co-occurrence clustering, repertoires with fewer than 30,000 or more than 120,000 public chains were excluded, along with four to six repertoires with anomalous nucleotide sharing. TCRdb provides this immuneACCESS table in a form limited to in-frame rearrangements. Some clones are lacking; in checked studies, under half of them reflect an unresolved V gene, and why the rest are absent is not known. V, J and clone size are those of that table, while D and trimming were read from the DNA. The sample includes 80,000 to 130,000 clones, with approximately 72% observed a single time. The top ten constitute about 14% of the sample.

Study-wide findings and limitations: HLA typing was unavailable for some donors at each locus, so association tests used only the typed subset. A few of the identified cytomegalovirus-associated TCR beta chains were confirmed in vitro to be specific for cytomegalovirus antigens. Specific HLA alleles were associated with 15,000 to 20,000 TCR beta sequences at a false discovery rate of 0.05 in a later analysis. Cytomegalovirus status was reported to be diagnosed by the classifier with high specificity and sensitivity in both the original and validation cohorts. According to the authors, the approach could potentially be generalized to other disease states and immunological phenotypes. This cohort had only TCR beta chains sequenced, and the lack of alpha or paired-chain data limited which features could be detected. In a later analysis, TCR association rates were found to vary across HLA loci, with the most associated TCRs seen for DRB1 alleles and the fewest for HLA-C alleles. Immune exposure information for the cohort was limited to CMV serostatus. Because counts were too low, 15 to 20 rarely observed V segments, including chromosome 9 orphons, were excluded from the earlier analysis of 587 of the donors. In a later analysis, HLA-associated TCR beta chains showed more clonal expansion and lower generation probabilities than non-associated chains that were equally common. The study listed over 150 TCR beta chains as associated with cytomegalovirus. A further reported finding was that TCR beta sequences accurately predicted the HLA-A and HLA-B alleles for most subjects in the first cohort. Sequencing depth was assumed to be roughly uniform across donors in the presence/absence analyses, though that assumption may not hold. A cluster of highly shared sequence variants was judged likely to represent a technical artifact of the sequencing pipeline. Compared with the approximately 710-donor mean, donors in an Asian-associated ancestry cluster had fewer N-insertions in productive TCRs, according to a later genetic analysis. V-gene and J-gene trimming of TCR beta chains was associated with a missense DCLRE1C variant in a later genetic analysis, and the association was replicated in an independent cohort. Linkage disequilibrium might explain the correlated functional status among segregating V segments, but an unknown experimental factor could not be ruled out. When HLA alleles, especially DR and DQ, strongly co-occurred, TCR associations were difficult to assign to individual alleles. In a later analysis, several top co-occurrence clusters were reported to appear linked to parvovirus B19, influenza, CMV and Epstein-Barr virus. Broadly in line with IMGT annotations, most TCR beta V segments showed up in productive rearrangements about 90% or about 30% of the time in an earlier analysis of several hundred of the donors. Because the 87-base-pair reads could not distinguish some IMGT-functional V segments, including TRBV6-2 and TRBV6-3, those segments were excluded. Most CMV-associated TCR beta chains appeared to be HLA-restricted in a later analysis, and the HLA associations seemed to be driven largely by CMV exposure. Across donors, most TCR sequences were observed very rarely, whereas some public TCRs were present in many individuals.

Ends trimmed: V by 1 base, J by 7 bases; bases unmatched to a gene: 5. In the germline V gene (reference sequence), CDR1 corresponds to PRHDT and CDR2 to FYEKMQ. From the cysteine through the phenylalanine, the CDR3 covers 15 amino acids. The retained sequence is limited to the CDR3, 45 bases, with the frame set at the first base. The specimen was PBMCs. The sequence was obtained from a male donor in good health and CMV-seropositive. The sequence joins TRBV13 to TRBJ1-5, and TRBD1 matches 9 of the central bases. DNA sequence: TGTGCCAGCAGCTTAGCCGGGACAGGGCGACAGCCCCAGCATTTT. The translation is CASSLAGTGRQPQHF.